A single sample is the source of the 12 T cell receptor beta chains below, sequenced in a study of cytomegalovirus exposure and HLA in healthy donors. This PCR relied on a set of 60 Vbeta primers and 13 Jbeta primers. The data were produced by immunoSEQ multiplex PCR, yet TCRdb's version contains in-frame clones alone and is incomplete. The sample contains about 98,000 clones, roughly 81% of which appear only once. Sequencing was done on a sample of PBMCs. These receptors all stem from a man aged 40-55 years in good health and CMV-seronegative.

A few counts support this clone. This chain uses TRBV5-1 with TRBJ2-5; 11 bases are a match to TRBD2. The CDR3 runs 15 residues. CDR1 SGHRS and CDR2 YFSETQ come from the germline V gene. V lost 1 base and J lost 10; bases outside the gene matches: 9. CDR3: CASSLTSGGLMVQYF. The CDR3 nucleotides are TGCGCCAGCAGCTTGACTAGCGGGGGACTTATGGTCCAGTACTTC.

The V and J genes are TRBV9 and TRBJ1-6, with 7 bases that match TRBD1. The CDR3 totals 14 residues. Germline V gives CDR1 SGDLS, CDR2 YYNGEE. The J segment lost 9 bases and the V segment lost 4 bases, leaving 7 bases of the junction unmatched. The CDR3 DNA reads TGTGCCAGCAGCCCCGGCAGGGGGTTTTCACCCCTCCACTTT. This gives the protein CASSPGRGFSPLHF.

The CDR3 DNA is TGTGCCAGTAGCCAGGGTAAGAACACTGAAGCTTTCTTT. It codes for CASSQGKNTEAFF. The chain has TRBV19 and TRBJ1-1; tentative D call: TRBD1 (5 bases). V was clipped by 6 bases and J by 1 base, with 9 bases between them. The CDR3 is 13 residues long. Germline lookup yields CDR1 LNHDA and CDR2 SQIVND (reference sequence).

This clone was seen a handful of times. V usage is TRBV19 and J usage is TRBJ1-2; 9 bases are a match to TRBD1. Losses at the gene ends were 6 bases for V and 8 bases for J; bases not matched to a gene: 10. The V gene's germline CDR1 is LNHDA and CDR2 SQIVND (reference sequence). This CDR3 contains 14 residues. CDR3 DNA sequence: TGTGCCAGTAGCCCGGGACAGGGTTCTTGGGGCTACACCTTC. As protein: CASSPGQGSWGYTF.

This clone was found a few times. This chain uses TRBV19 with TRBJ2-1, with a possible D match to TRBD1 (6 bases). Trimming cost V 6 bases and J 3 bases, with 9 bases left between them. From germline, CDR1 is LNHDA and CDR2 SQIVND (reference sequence). The length of the CDR3 is 13 residues. The CDR3 here is CASSQGHYNEQFF. CDR3 DNA: TGTGCCAGTAGCCAGGGACACTACAATGAGCAGTTCTTC.

The rearrangement links TRBV5-6 to TRBJ2-5; 11 bases are shared with TRBD1. Near its end, the DNA agrees better with TRBJ2-7, so the J call may be wrong. The germline V gene encodes CDR1 SGHDT and CDR2 YYEEEE. The CDR3 is 16 amino acids. CDR3 sequence: CASSLVVGTGGGEQYF. CDR3 DNA sequence: TGTGCCAGCAGCTTGGTGGTCGGGACAGGGGGAGGCGAGCAGTACTTC.

The V and J genes are TRBV7-9 and TRBJ1-6; TRBD1 aligns across 10 bases. This CDR3 is 14 amino acids long. The V segment lost 5 bases and the J segment 8 bases; nucleotides outside the gene matches: 3. Germline CDR1 SEHNR, CDR2 FQNEAQ (reference sequence). CDR3 residues: CASSPGQGDSPLHF. For the CDR3, the DNA is TGTGCCAGCAGCCCCGGACAGGGGGATTCACCCCTCCACTTT.

In regard to this clone: The junction does not match germline at one end; this may be a read error. The chain has TRBV29-1 and TRBJ2-5, with D possibly matching TRBD1 (6 bases). CDR3 size: 14 residues. CDR1 is SQVTM, CDR2 ANQGSEA, per germline. The CDR3 DNA sequence: TGCAGCGTTGAAGGTGGGGGCTCTTTTGAGACCCGGTACTTC. Translated: CSVEGGGSFETRYF.

For the CDR3, the DNA is TGTGCCAGCAGCTTAGTCAGCGGGGGGGCGCCGGAGACCCAGTACTTC. Translated: CASSLVSGGAPETQYF. The V and J genes are TRBV7-2 and TRBJ2-5, with 10 nucleotides matching TRBD2. Trimming cost V 1 base and J 5 bases; bases outside gene matches: 7. Germline V CDR1 and CDR2: SGHTA, FQGNSA. The CDR3 is made up of 16 amino acids.

This sequence joins TRBV18 and TRBJ1-2; 8 positions agree with TRBD1. V lost 1 base and J lost 6; bases outside the gene matches: 7. The germline gives CDR1 KGHSH, CDR2 LQKENI. The CDR3 spans 15 residues. Here the CDR3 reads CASSPLESGGDGYTF. The CDR3 DNA sequence: TGTGCCAGCTCACCACTGGAGTCAGGGGGCGATGGCTACACCTTC. Full variable domain (missing parts from reference TRBV18 and TRBJ1-2): NAGVMQNPRHLVRRRGQEARLRCSPMKGHSHVYWYRQLPEEGLKFMVYLQKENIIDESGMPKERFSAEFPKEGPSILRIQQVVRGDSAAYFCASSPLESGGDGYTFGSGTRLTVV.

The V and J genes are TRBV2 and TRBJ2-7, with D possibly TRBD1 on 6 matching bases. The V end lost 7 bases, the J end lost 2 bases, and 15 bases lay between the germline ends. From germline, CDR1 is SNHLY and CDR2 FYNNEI. The CDR3 runs 14 residues. This chain's CDR3 is CASNRDRTTYEQYF. For the CDR3, the DNA is TGTGCCAGCAACCGAGACAGGACCACCTACGAGCAGTACTTC.

V usage is TRBV7-2 and J usage is TRBJ1-2, with 8 bases matching TRBD1. Germline V CDR1 and CDR2: SGHTA, FQGNSA. Trimming cost V 3 bases and J 3 bases; bases outside gene matches: 0. This CDR3 has 13 amino acids. The chain's CDR3 is CASSLDRDYGYTF. Written as DNA, the CDR3 is TGTGCCAGCAGCTTGGACAGGGACTATGGCTACACCTTC.